These 30 T cell receptor beta chains share one sample of origin, sequenced in a study of vaccination and CD4 T cells after COVID-19. The treatment was: approximately 11-day PBMC culture with coronavirus spike peptide pools or control peptides (ViraFEST assay). For these TCRs, the target antigens are not known. An Oncomine TCR Beta short-read assay was used to sequence the DNA from cultured CD4+ T cells. TCRdb recomputed calls from the PCR reads with MiXCR, one row per CDR3 protein. Here the sample spans some 10,000 distinct CDR3 sequences, less than 55% being singletons. Sequencing used CD4+ T cells from blood, cultured in vitro. The source is a human donor who had recovered from COVID-19.

The CDR3 DNA reads TGTGCCAGCTCACCAAGGGGGGTAAGCGGAGGGAATCAGCCCCAGCATTTT. Protein: CASSPRGVSGGNQPQHF. V is TRBV18 and J is TRBJ1-5, with D perhaps matching TRBD1 (6 bases). Per germline, CDR1 KGHSH and CDR2 LQKENI. Trimming pared 2 bases from V and 4 bases from J, leaving 18 bases between. This CDR3 comprises 17 residues.

This clonotype occurred a few times. The chain carries TRBV27 and TRBJ1-6; TRBD1 agrees at 7 bases. CDR1 MNHEY and CDR2 SMNVEV come from the germline V gene (reference sequence). J lost 6 bases, V lost 6 bases, and 11 bases had no gene match. This CDR3 spans 16 amino acids. The CDR3 region is CASRNGDRVINSPLHF. In DNA form, the CDR3 reads TGTGCCAGCAGGAACGGGGACAGAGTAATTAATTCACCCCTCCACTTT.

The genes are TRBV20-1 and TRBJ2-3; tentative D call: TRBD1 (5 bases). Germline V gene data show CDR1 as DFQATT and CDR2 as SNEGSKA (reference sequence). Deletions cut 4 bases from V and 3 bases from J, with 14 bases between. The length of the CDR3 is 14 residues. CDR3 DNA: TGCAGTGCTACTATACCAGGGCTAACAGATACGCAGTATTTT. Protein product: CSATIPGLTDTQYF.

The chain combines TRBV10-3 with TRBJ1-2; D unclear. Germline values: CDR1 ENHRY, CDR2 SYGVKD. CDR3 length: 12 amino acids. V was cut by 11 bases and J by 5 bases, with 15 bases left in between. CDR3: CALRGLEYGYTF. Here the CDR3 DNA reads TGTGCCCTGCGCGGCCTAGAATATGGCTACACCTTC.

This clonotype turned up a few times. In DNA, the CDR3 is TGTGCCAGCAGTTATTTTGGCAGACACCGGGACAGGGGTGATAATGGCTACACCTTC. It specifies CASSYFGRHRDRGDNGYTF. This chain joins TRBV6-2 or TRBV6-3 and TRBJ1-2; 10 bases line up with TRBD1. Trimming took 3 bases from V and 6 from J; bases not matched to a gene: 19. The CDR3 is made up of 19 amino acids. Germline values: CDR1 MNHEY, CDR2 SVGEGT.

This clonotype has just a few counts. This sequence joins TRBV19 and TRBJ1-2; 9 bases align to TRBD1. The CDR3 extends over 12 amino acids. The trim removed 9 bases at V and 2 bases at J, leaving 1 base unmatched. In germline, CDR1 is LNHDA, CDR2 SQIVND (reference sequence). CDR3 residues: CASDRGNYGYTF. The CDR3 DNA reads TGTGCCAGCGACAGGGGGAACTATGGCTACACCTTC.

The chain combines TRBV6-5 with TRBJ2-7; D not resolved. This CDR3 has 16 amino acids. Germline CDR1 is MNHEY and CDR2 is SVGAGI. V was pared by 0 bases and J by 5 bases, with 17 bases between. The CDR3 DNA reads TGTGCCAGCAGTTACTCGGCGGACGGAACCAGCCACGAGCAGTACTTC. Its translation: CASSYSADGTSHEQYF.

This clonotype was detected a few times. The V and J genes are TRBV19 and TRBJ1-6, with 7 positions matching TRBD1. Trimming took 3 bases from V and 3 from J; bases not matched to a gene: 2. The CDR3 runs to 15 residues. Germline V gene lookup returns CDR1 LNHDA and CDR2 SQIVND (reference sequence). CDR3 sequence: CASSMGTVYNSPLHF. CDR3 coding DNA: TGTGCCAGTAGTATGGGGACAGTCTATAATTCACCCCTCCACTTT.

This clonotype came up once. The chain is built from TRBV2 and TRBJ2-1, with 14 bases that match TRBD2. Germline V gives CDR1 SNHLY, CDR2 FYNNEI. The CDR3 consists of 15 residues. V was pared by 8 bases and J by 4 bases, with 4 bases of the junction left unmatched. CDR3 in amino acids: CASHRLAGGYNEQFF. The CDR3 bases are TGTGCCAGCCATCGACTAGCGGGGGGGTACAATGAGCAGTTCTTC. The complete variable domain, with remaining parts taken from reference TRBV2 and TRBJ2-1, reads EPEVTQTPSHQVTQMGQEVILRCVPISNHLYFYWYRQILGQKVEFLVSFYNNEISEKSEIFDDQFSVERPDGSNFTLKIRSTKLEDSAMYFCASHRLAGGYNEQFFGPGTRLTVL.

The genes are TRBV2 and TRBJ1-3; tentatively, D is TRBD1 (6 bases). Trimming left V 8 bases short and J 2 bases short, with 19 bases between. Germline assignment: CDR1 SNHLY and CDR2 FYNNEI. The CDR3 totals 16 residues. The CDR3 spells CASGLGTGNPGNTIYF. The CDR3 DNA sequence: TGTGCCAGCGGGTTAGGAACAGGGAACCCTGGAAACACCATATATTTT.

The rearrangement uses TRBV11-2 and TRBJ2-7; D remains ambiguous. This CDR3 contains 16 residues. The germline V and J ends were trimmed by 1 base and 0 bases, with 13 bases remaining between them. Germline V CDR1 and CDR2: SGHAT, FQNNGV. The CDR3: CASSLVGGRSSYEQYF. The DNA of the CDR3 is TGTGCCAGCAGCTTAGTCGGCGGCCGTTCCTCCTACGAGCAGTACTTC.

This clonotype was picked up one time. The chain joins TRBV29-1 to TRBJ2-1; tentatively, D is TRBD1 or TRBD2 (5 bases each). CDR1 and CDR2 (germline): SQVTM, ANQGSEA. The V end was cut by 2 bases, the J end by 7 bases, with 18 bases between. This CDR3 comprises 15 residues. CDR3 protein: CSVELVSGSGNEQFF. DNA of the CDR3: TGCAGCGTTGAATTGGTGTCAGGGTCGGGGAATGAGCAGTTCTTC.

The chain links TRBV7-6 to TRBJ2-4, with TRBD2 matching over 8 bases. V lost 1 base, J lost 0 bases, and 2 bases stayed unmatched. The CDR3 is 16 residues long. Looked up from germline, CDR1 is SGHVS and CDR2 is FNYEAQ. CDR3 amino acids: CASSLGAGGAKNIQYF. The CDR3 DNA sequence: TGTGCCAGCAGCTTAGGGGCGGGGGGAGCCAAAAACATTCAGTACTTC.

By share, this clonotype ranks as large. CDR3 protein: CASLGGAEAGYTF. CDR3 DNA sequence: TGTGCCAGCCTAGGAGGGGCAGAGGCTGGCTACACCTTC. The rearrangement joins TRBV7-2 to TRBJ1-2, with a possible D match to TRBD1 (5 bases). The CDR3 has 13 amino acids. Per the germline V gene, CDR1 is SGHTA and CDR2 is FQGNSA. V shed 8 bases and J shed 7 bases, with 17 bases lying between them.

The chain links TRBV12-3 or TRBV12-4 to TRBJ1-2; perhaps TRBD1 as D (5 bases). The V and J ends lost 7 bases and 0 bases respectively, with 18 bases between them. There are 16 residues in the CDR3. CDR3 residues: CASTPRRGRTNYGYTF. CDR3 DNA sequence: TGTGCCAGCACCCCTAGGAGGGGCAGAACTAACTATGGCTACACCTTC.

The chain is built from TRBV11-2 and TRBJ2-1; TRBD2 might be the D (6 bases). This CDR3 spans 16 amino acids. CDR1 is SGHAT, CDR2 FQNNGV, per germline. V lost 3 bases, J lost 0 bases, and 12 bases lay in between. CDR3: CASSFRGTGSYNEQFF. The CDR3 nucleotides are TGTGCCAGCAGCTTCCGGGGGACCGGCTCCTACAATGAGCAGTTCTTC.

This clonotype was seen a few times. The chain has TRBV2 and TRBJ1-1; D remains unclear. Looked up from germline, CDR1 is SNHLY and CDR2 is FYNNEI. V was clipped by 3 bases and J by 6 bases, with 8 bases between them. This CDR3 has 12 amino acids. CDR3 region: CASSDPGSEAFF. The CDR3 region has the DNA TGTGCCAGCAGTGATCCGGGTTCTGAAGCTTTCTTT.

This chain uses TRBV10-3 with TRBJ1-1; possibly TRBD1 for D (6 bases). Germline V gives CDR1 ENHRY, CDR2 SYGVKD. The CDR3 extends over 15 amino acids. The V gene lost 6 bases and the J gene lost 1 base, with 15 bases spanning the gap. The CDR3 DNA follows: TGTGCCATCAGACAAAGGACAGCTGAGAACACTGAAGCTTTCTTT. Encoded protein: CAIRQRTAENTEAFF.

This clonotype has a handful of counts. The chain employs TRBV7-6 and TRBJ1-2, with TRBD1 as a possible D gene (5 bases). There are 13 residues in the CDR3. Germline V gene data show CDR1 as SGHVS and CDR2 as FNYEAQ. V lost 1 base to trimming and J lost 8 bases, with 11 bases between them. The CDR3 bases are TGTGCCAGCAGCTTAGAAGGGGCCTCAGGCTACACCTTC. Translation: CASSLEGASGYTF.

A few counts support this clonotype. This sequence joins TRBV5-4 and TRBJ1-1, with TRBD1 identical over 7 bases. The CDR3 sequence is 16 residues long. J was trimmed by 5 bases and V by 0 bases; bases with no gene match: 10. CDR1 is SGHNT, CDR2 YYREEE, per germline (reference sequence). CDR3 in DNA: TGTGCCAGCAGCTTGGCGGCAGGGGGGGTAGGGACTGAAGCTTTCTTT. This encodes CASSLAAGGVGTEAFF.

The V call is TRBV5-1, the J call TRBJ1-5; a weak D match, TRBD1 (6 bases). Germline V CDR1 and CDR2: SGHRS, YFSETQ. CDR3 length equals 17 residues. Deletions cut 4 bases from V and 0 bases from J, with 17 bases between. CDR3 in amino acids: CASSTDSQGNSNQPQHF. CDR3 DNA: TGCGCCAGCAGCACCGACTCACAGGGAAATAGCAATCAGCCCCAGCATTTT.

The chain employs TRBV5-1 and TRBJ2-1; 8 bases align to TRBD2. CDR3 size: 14 residues. Germline lookup yields CDR1 SGHRS and CDR2 YFSETQ. V shed 4 bases, J shed 10 bases, and the junction held 10 bases outside the gene matches. The CDR3 nucleotides read TGCGCCAGCAGCCCCCGGACTAGCTCGCGAGAGCAGTTCTTC. This sequence encodes CASSPRTSSREQFF.

V is TRBV5-1 and J is TRBJ1-2, with TRBD1 identical over 7 bases. The CDR3 consists of 16 residues. Germline assignment: CDR1 SGHRS and CDR2 YFSETQ. With V trimmed by 0 bases and J by 7 bases, 12 bases remained unmatched. CDR3 coding DNA: TGCGCCAGCAGCTTGGTAGTAAGGGCAGGGGGGGGTGGCTACACCTTC. Amino acid sequence: CASSLVVRAGGGGYTF.

V usage is TRBV5-1 and J usage is TRBJ1-1; 9 bases are shared with TRBD1. Germline V gene lookup returns CDR1 SGHRS and CDR2 YFSETQ. The CDR3 loop spans 17 amino acids. V lost 7 bases to trimming and J lost 5 bases; unmatched junction nucleotides: 18. CDR3 in amino acids: CASETGGLTGVKTEAFF. In DNA form, the CDR3 reads TGCGCCAGCGAAACAGGGGGCCTTACTGGGGTAAAGACTGAAGCTTTCTTT.

This clonotype was found once. V is TRBV12-3 or TRBV12-4 and J is TRBJ2-5; D is undetermined. The CDR3 has 12 amino acids. V lost 3 bases and J lost 4, with 6 bases in between. DNA for the CDR3: TGTGCCAGCAGTTTCTGGGGAGAGACCCAGTACTTC. Translated: CASSFWGETQYF.

The J gene is TRBJ1-4, the V gene TRBV18; the D gene is possibly TRBD1 (6 bases). V lost 0 bases and J 4 bases, leaving 15 bases between the germline ends. Germline V gene sequence: CDR1 KGHSH, CDR2 LQKENI. The CDR3 extends over 17 amino acids. The CDR3 protein is CASSPPGPRGRNEKLFF. As DNA, the CDR3 is TGTGCCAGCTCACCACCGGGCCCCAGGGGCCGTAATGAAAAACTGTTTTTT.

This clonotype was observed a handful of times. The V and J genes are TRBV5-4 and TRBJ2-3; 8 bases are a match to TRBD2. V lost 5 bases, J lost 2 bases, and 10 bases stayed unmatched. The V gene's germline CDR1 is SGHNT and CDR2 YYREEE (reference sequence). The CDR3 is 16 residues long. The CDR3, as DNA: TGTGCCAGCAGTACTAAAACAGCGGGGGCCACAGATACGCAGTATTTT. It yields the protein CASSTKTAGATDTQYF.

The rearrangement links TRBV5-4 to TRBJ2-2; D possibly uses TRBD1 or TRBD2 (5 bases each). V dropped 4 bases and J dropped 4 bases, with 14 bases sitting between them. CDR3 length equals 15 residues. Germline V gene sequence: CDR1 SGHNT, CDR2 YYREEE (reference sequence). The CDR3 DNA reads as TGTGCCAGCAGCGGGCCGGGACGGGGCACCGGGGAGCTGTTTTTT. It encodes CASSGPGRGTGELFF.

The chain couples TRBV5-5 to TRBJ1-5; D ambiguous. The V gene lost 2 bases and the J gene lost 2 bases, with 5 bases spanning the gap. The CDR3 has 13 residues. Germline V gives CDR1 SGHKS, CDR2 YYEKEE (reference sequence). For the CDR3, the DNA is TGTGCCAGCAGCTTCCAGGGCAATCAGCCCCAGCATTTT. Translating gives CASSFQGNQPQHF.

This rearrangement joins TRBV9 to TRBJ1-5; D not resolved. This CDR3 is 14 amino acids long. Trimming left V 0 bases short and J 9 bases short, with 13 bases between. The germline V gene encodes CDR1 SGDLS and CDR2 YYNGEE. In DNA form, the CDR3 reads TGTGCCAGCAGCGTAGGGTCCCGTCTGGGGCCCCAGCATTTT. It encodes CASSVGSRLGPQHF.